The rows below give T cell receptor beta chains drawn from one sample of a study of blood T cell repertoires in COVID-19. Only in-frame clones appear in the TCRdb table, and some are missing; sequencing was by immunoSEQ multiplex PCR. The table includes some 250,000 clones, roughly 86% detected once. Sequenced input: peripheral blood. The receptor source for this set is a woman in her twenties or thirties who had recovered from COVID-19. The CDR3 runs from the conserved cysteine through the conserved F or W. A D gene is named only where the DNA matches it firmly. Only some rows state a clone size, as once, few, many or a class for expanded clones.

j_call: TRBJ2-2; clone_size: -; v_call: TRBV28; d_call: -; cdr3_aa: CASNRGEVTGELFF; cdr3_nt: TGTGCCAGCAATAGGGGCGAGGTCACCGGGGAGCTGTTTTTT
j_call: TRBJ2-5; clone_size: -; v_call: TRBV13; d_call: TRBD1; cdr3_aa: CASSPRDRGPETQYF; cdr3_nt: TGTGCCAGCAGCCCCCGGGACAGGGGTCCAGAGACCCAGTACTTC
j_call: TRBJ2-3; clone_size: -; v_call: TRBV5-1; d_call: TRBD2; cdr3_aa: CASSVTSGGDTDTQYF; cdr3_nt: TGCGCCAGCAGCGTAACTAGCGGGGGAGACACAGATACGCAGTATTTT
j_call: TRBJ1-2; clone_size: -; v_call: TRBV7-8; d_call: TRBD1; cdr3_aa: CASSSGTGGWNYGYIF; cdr3_nt: TGTGCCAGCAGTTCCGGGACAGGGGGCTGGAACTATGGCTACATCTTC
j_call: TRBJ2-5; clone_size: -; v_call: TRBV20-1; d_call: -; cdr3_aa: CSARQGKTQYF; cdr3_nt: TGCAGTGCTAGACAGGGAAAGACCCAGTACTTC
j_call: TRBJ2-7; clone_size: -; v_call: TRBV5-1; d_call: TRBD2; cdr3_aa: CASAGLAGARSYEQYF; cdr3_nt: TGCGCCAGCGCCGGACTAGCGGGGGCCCGATCCTACGAGCAGTACTTC
j_call: TRBJ1-1; clone_size: -; v_call: TRBV19; d_call: -; cdr3_aa: CASRKLTGGSFMNTEAFF; cdr3_nt: TGTGCCAGTAGGAAGCTGACGGGGGGCTCTTTTATGAACACTGAAGCTTTCTTT
j_call: TRBJ1-1; clone_size: few; v_call: TRBV19; d_call: TRBD1; cdr3_aa: CASINHRGSNTEAFF; cdr3_nt: TGTGCCAGTATAAACCACAGGGGCTCGAACACTGAAGCTTTCTTT
j_call: TRBJ2-5; clone_size: -; v_call: TRBV3-1/TRBV3-2; d_call: -; cdr3_aa: CASSQYGRQETQYF; cdr3_nt: TGTGCCAGCAGCCAATACGGCAGGCAAGAGACCCAGTACTTC
j_call: TRBJ1-1; clone_size: -; v_call: TRBV7-9; d_call: -; cdr3_aa: CASSLGRDGRGEAFF; cdr3_nt: TGTGCCAGCAGCTTAGGGCGAGATGGCAGGGGTGAAGCTTTCTTT
j_call: TRBJ2-7; clone_size: -; v_call: TRBV6-1; d_call: -; cdr3_aa: CASSDGLGGNYEQYF; cdr3_nt: TGTGCCAGCAGTGATGGGTTAGGGGGAAACTACGAGCAGTACTTC
j_call: TRBJ1-2; clone_size: few; v_call: TRBV6-1; d_call: -; cdr3_aa: CASSGLQAHSWIYGYTF; cdr3_nt: TGTGCCAGCAGTGGCCTACAGGCGCATTCCTGGATCTATGGCTACACCTTC
j_call: TRBJ2-1; clone_size: -; v_call: TRBV7-9; d_call: -; cdr3_aa: CASSLGDFYNEQFF; cdr3_nt: TGTGCCAGCAGCTTAGGTGACTTCTACAATGAGCAGTTCTTC
j_call: TRBJ2-7; clone_size: -; v_call: TRBV7-2; d_call: TRBD2; cdr3_aa: CASRDVLAGGWEQYF; cdr3_nt: TGTGCCAGCAGGGACGTCCTAGCGGGGGGATGGGAGCAGTACTTC
j_call: TRBJ2-7; clone_size: medium-sized; v_call: TRBV11-2; d_call: TRBD1; cdr3_aa: CASSTPGTGGVHEQYF; cdr3_nt: TGTGCCAGCAGCACTCCCGGGACAGGGGGAGTCCACGAGCAGTACTTC
j_call: TRBJ1-4; clone_size: few; v_call: TRBV5-1; d_call: TRBD1; cdr3_aa: CASSPGQDYEKLFF; cdr3_nt: TGCGCCAGCAGCCCGGGACAGGACTATGAAAAACTGTTTTTT
j_call: TRBJ1-1; clone_size: once; v_call: TRBV9; d_call: -; cdr3_aa: CASSVSTDTEAFF; cdr3_nt: TGTGCCAGCAGCGTATCGACTGACACTGAAGCTTTCTTT
j_call: TRBJ2-7; clone_size: few; v_call: TRBV19; d_call: -; cdr3_aa: CASGQKGYLSNEQYF; cdr3_nt: TGTGCCAGTGGACAAAAGGGCTACCTGTCTAACGAGCAGTACTTC
j_call: TRBJ1-3; clone_size: -; v_call: TRBV12-3/TRBV12-4; d_call: -; cdr3_aa: CASSFFSGNTIYF; cdr3_nt: TGTGCCAGCAGTTTCTTCTCTGGAAACACCATATATTTT
j_call: TRBJ1-5; clone_size: -; v_call: TRBV19; d_call: TRBD1; cdr3_aa: CASSTQGAKQPQHF; cdr3_nt: TGTGCCAGTAGTACCCAGGGGGCGAAGCAGCCCCAGCATTTT
j_call: TRBJ2-7; clone_size: -; v_call: TRBV6-2/TRBV6-3; d_call: -; cdr3_aa: CASSSQSPLEQYF; cdr3_nt: TGTGCCAGCAGTAGCCAAAGCCCCCTCGAGCAGTACTTC
j_call: TRBJ1-2; clone_size: -; v_call: TRBV11-2; d_call: -; cdr3_aa: CASRQNRHYGYTF; cdr3_nt: TGTGCCAGCAGGCAAAACAGGCACTATGGCTACACCTTC
j_call: TRBJ2-5; clone_size: -; v_call: TRBV4-3; d_call: TRBD1; cdr3_aa: CASSQDRGTGPETQYF; cdr3_nt: TGCGCCAGCAGCCAAGACAGGGGGACAGGCCCGGAGACCCAGTACTTC
j_call: TRBJ1-1; clone_size: -; v_call: TRBV5-1; d_call: -; cdr3_aa: CASSLFGQNTEAFF; cdr3_nt: TGCGCCAGCAGCTTATTTGGACAGAACACTGAAGCTTTCTTT